One and the same sample provided the 2 T cell receptor beta chains below, sequenced in a study of blood T cell repertoires in COVID-19. Clones were sequenced by immunoSEQ multiplex PCR, and TCRdb holds only the in-frame ones, with some missing. The table records roughly 200,000 clones, nearly 90% of them present only once. The sequencing sample was made of peripheral blood. Receptor source: a man in his forties or fifties with COVID-19, enrolled during active disease.

The chain employs TRBV18 and TRBJ1-2, with TRBD1 matching over 8 bases. Germline CDR1 and CDR2: KGHSH and LQKENI. The CDR3 has 14 residues. V lost 1 base, J lost 3 bases, and 1 base stayed unmatched. CDR3 sequence (DNA): TGTGCCAGCTCACCACAGGACAGGGACTATGGCTACACCTTC. Encoded protein: CASSPQDRDYGYTF.

The chain joins TRBV10-1 to TRBJ1-5, with D perhaps matching TRBD1 (6 bases). The CDR3 has 13 residues. The germline V gene has CDR1 WNHNN and CDR2 SYGVQD (reference sequence). V lost 6 bases and J 2 bases, leaving 8 bases between the germline ends. CDR3 sequence: CASRNRGNQPQHF. The CDR3 coding sequence is TGCGCCAGCAGAAACAGGGGCAATCAGCCCCAGCATTTT.